This is a list of T cell receptor beta chains from one sample in a study of blood T cell repertoires in COVID-19. Generated by immunoSEQ multiplex PCR, the TCRdb table keeps only in-frame clones and is missing some. There are about 120,000 clones in the sample; roughly 74% occur only once, and roughly 5% lies in the top ten. The material sequenced was peripheral blood. The receptor source for this set is a man between 60 and 75 years old with acute or convalescent COVID-19. Both conserved end residues are part of each CDR3. A D gene is named only where the DNA matches it firmly. Clone size, where shown, is once, few, many, or a class for clones that have expanded.

d_gene,v_gene,j_gene,abundance,CDR3aa,CDR3nt
TRBD1,TRBV20-1,TRBJ1-5,NA,CSASDPGQGNWQPQHF,TGCAGTGCTAGTGATCCGGGACAGGGAAATTGGCAGCCCCAGCATTTT
NA,TRBV5-4,TRBJ1-2,few,CASSNTENYGYTF,TGTGCCAGCAGTAATACAGAAAACTATGGCTACACCTTC
NA,TRBV15,TRBJ2-6,NA,CATSSRDSFILGANVLTF,TGTGCCACCAGCAGCCGGGACTCTTTCATTCTGGGAGCCAACGTCCTGACTTTC
TRBD1,TRBV5-1,TRBJ2-7,NA,CASSGTGVPTYEQYF,TGCGCCAGCAGCGGAACAGGGGTCCCCACTTACGAGCAGTACTTC
TRBD1,TRBV28,TRBJ1-5,NA,CASSWGYRGRRNQPQHF,TGTGCCAGCAGTTGGGGATACAGGGGAAGGCGCAATCAGCCCCAGCATTTT
NA,TRBV5-1,TRBJ2-3,NA,CASQEADTQYF,TGCGCCAGCCAGGAGGCAGATACGCAGTATTTT
NA,TRBV7-9,TRBJ1-2,NA,CASSHDINPLAYTF,TGTGCCAGCAGCCACGATATTAATCCTCTGGCCTACACCTTC
TRBD2,TRBV27,TRBJ2-2,NA,CASRSSGRLVTGELFF,TGTGCCAGCAGGAGTAGCGGGAGATTGGTCACCGGGGAGCTGTTTTTT
TRBD2,TRBV11-3,TRBJ2-3,NA,CASSLGGLAGADTQYF,TGTGCCAGCAGCTTAGGGGGGCTAGCGGGAGCGGATACGCAGTATTTT
TRBD1,TRBV27,TRBJ1-4,few,CASSLRPGGQGNEKLFF,TGTGCCAGCAGCCTCAGGCCCGGGGGACAGGGTAATGAAAAACTGTTTTTT
NA,TRBV19,TRBJ2-2,NA,CASSLGGYTGELFF,TGTGCCAGTAGTCTTGGGGGCTACACCGGGGAGCTGTTTTTT
NA,TRBV11-2,TRBJ1-1,NA,CASSLVQGVGTEAFF,TGTGCCAGCAGCTTAGTACAGGGTGTCGGCACTGAAGCTTTCTTT
TRBD1,TRBV19,TRBJ2-6,few,CASSLGQGPVLTF,TGTGCCAGTAGCCTGGGACAGGGCCCGGTCCTGACTTTC
NA,TRBV5-1,TRBJ1-5,NA,CASSLWAGGNQPQHF,TGCGCCAGCAGCTTGTGGGCAGGGGGCAATCAGCCCCAGCATTTT
NA,TRBV25-1,TRBJ1-2,few,CASSERTRNGYTF,TGTGCCAGCAGTGAAAGGACACGGAATGGCTACACCTTC
TRBD2,TRBV11-2,TRBJ2-5,NA,CASSQLAGGRGETQYF,TGTGCCAGCAGCCAACTAGCGGGGGGCCGCGGGGAGACCCAGTACTTC
TRBD2,TRBV11-3,TRBJ2-2,NA,CASRTGTSGRRELFF,TGTGCCAGCAGAACAGGGACTAGCGGGAGGAGGGAGCTGTTTTTT
TRBD2,TRBV19,TRBJ2-3,NA,CATSLGGTTDTQYF,TGTGCCACCTCTTTGGGGGGGACCACAGATACGCAGTATTTT
NA,TRBV5-1,TRBJ2-2,once,CASSLGTGLSNTGELFF,TGCGCCAGCAGCTTGGGTACGGGACTTTCGAACACCGGGGAGCTGTTTTTT
NA,TRBV28,TRBJ2-1,NA,CASPPASFPKRRGRDEQFF,TGTGCCAGCCCCCCGGCTAGCTTTCCGAAAAGGAGGGGCCGGGACGAGCAGTTCTTC
NA,TRBV7-2,TRBJ1-4,few,CASSAYYNEKLFF,TGTGCCAGCAGCGCCTATTATAATGAAAAACTGTTTTTT
TRBD1,TRBV9,TRBJ1-2,NA,CASSVLRDGDRVNYGYTF,TGTGCCAGCAGCGTATTACGCGATGGGGACAGGGTAAACTATGGCTACACCTTC
TRBD1,TRBV19,TRBJ1-1,once,CASSTDRDGTEAFF,TGTGCCAGTAGTACCGACAGGGATGGCACTGAAGCTTTCTTT
TRBD2,TRBV6-6,TRBJ2-7,NA,CASSRTSGNYEQYF,TGTGCCAGCAGCCGGACTAGCGGTAACTACGAGCAGTACTTC
NA,TRBV3-1/TRBV3-2,TRBJ1-1,few,CASSQRQGSAEAFF,TGTGCCAGCAGCCAACGTCAGGGGAGCGCTGAAGCTTTCTTT
NA,TRBV19,TRBJ2-2,NA,CAGARANTGELFF,TGTGCCGGGGCCAGGGCGAACACCGGGGAGCTGTTTTTT
TRBD2,TRBV5-6,TRBJ2-1,few,CASSLQLAGNSEQFF,TGTGCCAGCAGCTTACAACTAGCGGGAAATAGTGAGCAGTTCTTC
NA,TRBV5-1,TRBJ1-4,many,CASSLEQGNEKLFF,TGCGCCAGCAGCTTGGAACAGGGAAATGAAAAACTGTTTTTT
TRBD2,TRBV2,TRBJ2-2,NA,CASYRLAGATGELFF,TGTGCCAGCTATCGGCTAGCGGGGGCCACCGGGGAGCTGTTTTTT
NA,TRBV6-1,TRBJ1-2,few,CASSEGDRIYGYTF,TGTGCCAGCAGTGAAGGAGACAGGATCTATGGCTACACCTTC
TRBD1,TRBV7-8,TRBJ1-1,NA,CASSSGGQAGTEAFF,TGTGCCAGCAGCTCCGGAGGACAGGCGGGTACTGAAGCTTTCTTT
NA,TRBV5-1,TRBJ2-3,NA,CASSPGLGTTDTQYF,TGCGCCAGCAGCCCCGGGCTGGGGACTACAGATACGCAGTATTTT
NA,TRBV5-1,TRBJ2-7,NA,CASTGSSYEQYF,TGCGCCAGCACCGGTTCCTCCTACGAGCAGTACTTC
TRBD1,TRBV6-6,TRBJ1-2,NA,CASLNLGTAYGYTF,TGTGCCAGCCTTAATCTGGGGACAGCCTATGGCTACACCTTC
NA,TRBV12-3/TRBV12-4,TRBJ1-5,NA,CASSFRGQPQHF,TGTGCCAGCAGTTTCCGGGGTCAGCCCCAGCATTTT
TRBD1,TRBV27,TRBJ2-7,few,CASSLHRGLGEQYF,TGTGCCAGCAGTTTGCACAGGGGGCTGGGCGAGCAGTACTTC
NA,TRBV3-1/TRBV3-2,TRBJ2-3,NA,CASTDSGLPDTQYF,TGTGCCAGCACTGATAGCGGACTGCCAGATACGCAGTATTTT
TRBD1,TRBV2,TRBJ2-7,NA,CASSPDRGHLNEQYF,TGTGCCAGCAGCCCGGACAGGGGGCATCTTAACGAGCAGTACTTC
NA,TRBV9,TRBJ1-5,few,CASSVDGTQYQPQHF,TGTGCCAGCAGCGTAGATGGGACACAATATCAGCCCCAGCATTTT
NA,TRBV25-1,TRBJ1-2,few,CASTPNTF,TGTGCCAGCACTCCTAACACCTTC
TRBD1,TRBV6-6,TRBJ2-7,NA,CASSPGLDRDEQYF,TGTGCCAGCAGTCCAGGTTTGGACAGGGACGAGCAGTACTTC
TRBD1,TRBV15,TRBJ1-1,NA,CATSRDRMGPSEAFF,TGTGCCACCAGCAGGGACAGGATGGGGCCGTCTGAAGCTTTCTTT
TRBD2,TRBV29-1,TRBJ2-2,NA,CSVPGLAVNTGELFF,TGCAGCGTTCCCGGACTAGCGGTGAACACCGGGGAGCTGTTTTTT
TRBD2,TRBV10-2,TRBJ2-1,NA,CASSESASGKSWEQFF,TGCGCCAGCAGTGAGTCGGCTAGCGGGAAATCGTGGGAGCAGTTCTTC
NA,TRBV7-2,TRBJ1-1,NA,CASSQIVTHRRKDTEAFF,TGTGCCAGCAGCCAAATCGTCACCCACAGGCGGAAGGACACTGAAGCTTTCTTT
NA,TRBV10-1,TRBJ2-2,NA,CASSAFRGGANTGELFF,TGCGCCAGCAGTGCGTTTCGGGGAGGCGCGAACACCGGGGAGCTGTTTTTT
TRBD2,TRBV6-5,TRBJ2-7,NA,CASSYSISGGYEQYF,TGTGCCAGCAGTTACTCGATCAGCGGGGGCTACGAGCAGTACTTC
NA,TRBV6-1,TRBJ1-1,NA,CASSDRTVWPYRPEAFF,TGTGCCAGCAGTGACCGGACAGTTTGGCCTTATCGCCCTGAAGCTTTCTTT
NA,TRBV2,TRBJ2-5,NA,CASTQGLFQETQYF,TGTGCCAGCACCCAGGGCCTATTCCAAGAGACCCAGTACTTC
NA,TRBV12-5,TRBJ2-2,NA,CASGLALRDTGELFF,TGTGCTAGTGGTTTGGCACTGCGGGACACCGGGGAGCTGTTTTTT
NA,TRBV7-9,TRBJ1-2,NA,CASSLSGGEVGYGYTF,TGTGCCAGCAGCCTGAGTGGAGGAGAGGTTGGCTATGGCTACACCTTC
NA,TRBV29-1,TRBJ1-1,few,CSVDKGNRVDEAFF,TGCAGCGTTGACAAGGGAAACAGGGTCGATGAAGCTTTCTTT
TRBD2,TRBV5-1,TRBJ2-5,few,CASSLAGGFQETQYF,TGCGCCAGCAGCTTAGCGGGGGGGTTCCAAGAGACCCAGTACTTC
TRBD2,TRBV10-2,TRBJ2-2,once,CATRTSGGGPGELFF,TGCGCCACCAGGACTAGCGGGGGGGGGCCCGGGGAGCTGTTTTTT
NA,TRBV27,TRBJ1-3,NA,CASSPGVYGNTIYF,TGTGCCAGCAGTCCGGGGGTTTATGGAAACACCATATATTTT
NA,TRBV7-8,TRBJ1-5,NA,CASSPRQDISNQPQHF,TGTGCCAGCAGCCCCCGACAGGACATCAGCAATCAGCCCCAGCATTTT
NA,TRBV19,TRBJ1-1,NA,CASSLTGRQAEAFF,TGTGCCAGTAGTCTTACCGGGAGGCAGGCTGAAGCTTTCTTT
NA,TRBV19,TRBJ2-5,NA,CASSIRTTETQYF,TGTGCCAGTAGTATACGGACTACGGAGACCCAGTACTTC
NA,TRBV6-5,TRBJ1-5,NA,CASSSRRDFNQPQHF,TGTGCCAGCAGTTCCCGCCGGGACTTCAATCAGCCCCAGCATTTT
NA,TRBV7-9,TRBJ1-2,NA,CASSFEQNYGYTF,TGTGCCAGCAGCTTTGAACAGAATTATGGCTACACCTTC